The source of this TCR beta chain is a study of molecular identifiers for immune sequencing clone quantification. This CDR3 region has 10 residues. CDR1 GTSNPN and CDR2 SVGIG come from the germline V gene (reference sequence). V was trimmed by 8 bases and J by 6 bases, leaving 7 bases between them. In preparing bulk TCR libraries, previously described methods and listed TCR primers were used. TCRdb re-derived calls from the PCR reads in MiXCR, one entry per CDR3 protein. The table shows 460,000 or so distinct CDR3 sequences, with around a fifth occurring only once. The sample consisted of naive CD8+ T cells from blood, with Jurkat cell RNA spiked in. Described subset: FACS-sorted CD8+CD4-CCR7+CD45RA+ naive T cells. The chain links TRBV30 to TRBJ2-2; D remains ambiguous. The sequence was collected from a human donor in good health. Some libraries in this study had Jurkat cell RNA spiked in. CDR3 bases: TGTGCCCTCCGAGCCGGGGAGCTGTTTTTT. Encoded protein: CALRAGELFF.